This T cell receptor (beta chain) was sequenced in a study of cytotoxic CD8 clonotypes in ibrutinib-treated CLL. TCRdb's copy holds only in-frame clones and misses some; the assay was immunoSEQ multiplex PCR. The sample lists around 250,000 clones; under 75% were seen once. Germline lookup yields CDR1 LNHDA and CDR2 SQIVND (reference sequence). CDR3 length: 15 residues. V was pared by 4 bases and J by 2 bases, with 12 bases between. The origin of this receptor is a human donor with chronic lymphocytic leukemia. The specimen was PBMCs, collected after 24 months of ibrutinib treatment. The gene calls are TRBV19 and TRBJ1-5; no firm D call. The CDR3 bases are TGTGCCAGTAGTAATTCGAGGGCCGGCAATCAGCCCCAGCATTTT. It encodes CASSNSRAGNQPQHF.